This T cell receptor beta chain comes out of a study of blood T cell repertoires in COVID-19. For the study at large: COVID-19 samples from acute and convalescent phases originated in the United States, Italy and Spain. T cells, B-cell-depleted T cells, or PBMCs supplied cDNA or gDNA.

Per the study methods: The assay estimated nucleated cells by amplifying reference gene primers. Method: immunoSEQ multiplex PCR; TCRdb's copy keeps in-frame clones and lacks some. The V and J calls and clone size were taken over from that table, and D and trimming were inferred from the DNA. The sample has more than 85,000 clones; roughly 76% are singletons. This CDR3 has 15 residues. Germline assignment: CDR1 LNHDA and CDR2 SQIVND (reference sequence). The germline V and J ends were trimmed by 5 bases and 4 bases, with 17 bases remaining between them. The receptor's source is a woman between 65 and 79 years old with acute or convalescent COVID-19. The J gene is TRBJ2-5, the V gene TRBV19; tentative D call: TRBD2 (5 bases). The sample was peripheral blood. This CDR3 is CASSPSASTVETQYF. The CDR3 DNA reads TGTGCCAGTAGTCCCTCGGCTAGCACGGTAGAGACCCAGTACTTC.